This T cell receptor beta chain emerged from a study of blood T cell repertoires in COVID-19. Across the whole study: The study drew acute and convalescent COVID-19 samples from the United States, Italy and Spain. T cells, B-cell-depleted T cells, or PBMCs provided the cDNA or gDNA that served as material.

Germline CDR1 is SNHLY and CDR2 is FYNNEI. With V trimmed by 6 bases and J by 7 bases, 11 bases remained unmatched. CDR3 length: 15 amino acids. Under the authors' procedure: Researchers report that nucleated cell counts were estimated from reference gene primer amplification. The repertoire was sequenced with immunoSEQ multiplex PCR; TCRdb's copy has only in-frame clones and lacks some. V, J and clone size are taken as reported in that table, and D and trimming were inferred from the DNA itself. The repertoire holds around 150,000 clones, with roughly 87% as singletons. The sequenced sample consisted of peripheral blood. The V call is TRBV2, the J call TRBJ1-2; the match to TRBD1 covers 10 bases. The sequence derives from a woman in her sixties or seventies who had recovered from COVID-19. Here the CDR3 reads CASSNTMTGGSGYTF. CDR3 bases: TGTGCCAGCAGCAATACCATGACAGGGGGCAGTGGCTACACCTTC.